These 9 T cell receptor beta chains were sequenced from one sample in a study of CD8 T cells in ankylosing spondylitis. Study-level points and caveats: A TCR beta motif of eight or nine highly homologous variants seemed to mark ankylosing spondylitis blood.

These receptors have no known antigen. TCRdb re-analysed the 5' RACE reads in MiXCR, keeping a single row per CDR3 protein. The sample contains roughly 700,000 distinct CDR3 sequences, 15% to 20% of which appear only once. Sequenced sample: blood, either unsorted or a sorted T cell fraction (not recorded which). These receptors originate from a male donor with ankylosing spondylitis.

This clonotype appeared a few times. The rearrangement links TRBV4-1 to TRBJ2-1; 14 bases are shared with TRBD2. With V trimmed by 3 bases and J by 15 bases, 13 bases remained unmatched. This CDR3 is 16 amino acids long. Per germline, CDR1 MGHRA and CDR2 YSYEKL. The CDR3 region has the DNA TGCGCCAGCAGCCACTCCTTGGGACTAGCGGGGGAGGGGCTGTTCTTC. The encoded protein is CASSHSLGLAGEGLFF.

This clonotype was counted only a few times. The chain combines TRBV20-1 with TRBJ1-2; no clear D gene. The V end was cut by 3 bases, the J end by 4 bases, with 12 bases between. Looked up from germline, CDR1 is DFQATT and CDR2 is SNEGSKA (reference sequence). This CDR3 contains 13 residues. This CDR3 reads CSASIRGGYGYTF. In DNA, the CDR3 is TGCAGTGCTAGCATTCGGGGAGGCTATGGCTACACCTTC.

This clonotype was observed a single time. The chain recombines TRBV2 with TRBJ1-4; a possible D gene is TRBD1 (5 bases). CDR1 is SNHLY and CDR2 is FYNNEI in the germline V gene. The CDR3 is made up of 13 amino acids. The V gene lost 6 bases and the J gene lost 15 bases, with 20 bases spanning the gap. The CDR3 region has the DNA TGTGCCAGCAGCGCACAAACCCTAGAAGGGGTGTTTTTT. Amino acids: CASSAQTLEGVFF.

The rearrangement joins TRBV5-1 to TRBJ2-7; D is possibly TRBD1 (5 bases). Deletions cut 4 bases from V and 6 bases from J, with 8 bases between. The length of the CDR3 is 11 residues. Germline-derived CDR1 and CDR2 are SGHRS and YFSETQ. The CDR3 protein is CASSGQGEQYF. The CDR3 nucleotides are TGCGCCAGCAGCGGCCAGGGCGAGCAGTACTTC.

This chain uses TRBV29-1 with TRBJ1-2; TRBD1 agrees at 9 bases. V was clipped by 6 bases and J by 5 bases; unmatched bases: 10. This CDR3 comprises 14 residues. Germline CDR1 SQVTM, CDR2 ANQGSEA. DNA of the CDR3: TGCAGCGTGTCCAACAGGGGGCGAAATTATGGCTACACCTTC. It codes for CSVSNRGRNYGYTF.

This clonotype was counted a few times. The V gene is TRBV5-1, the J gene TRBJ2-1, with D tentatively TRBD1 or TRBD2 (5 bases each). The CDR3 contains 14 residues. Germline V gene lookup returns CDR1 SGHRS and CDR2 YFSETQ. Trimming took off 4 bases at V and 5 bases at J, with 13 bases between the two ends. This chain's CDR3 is CASSRDARDNEQFF. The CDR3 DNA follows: TGCGCCAGCAGCCGGGACGCCCGCGACAATGAGCAGTTCTTC. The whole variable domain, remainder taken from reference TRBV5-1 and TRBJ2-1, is KAGVTQTPRYLIKTRGQQVTLSCSPISGHRSVSWYQQTPGQGLQFLFEYFSETQRNKGNFPGRFSGRQFSNSRSEMNVSTLELGDSALYLCASSRDARDNEQFFGPGTRLTVL.

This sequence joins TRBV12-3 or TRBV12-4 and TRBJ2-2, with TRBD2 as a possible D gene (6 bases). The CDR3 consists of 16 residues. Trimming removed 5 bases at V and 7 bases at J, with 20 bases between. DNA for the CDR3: TGTGCCAGCAGTCCGATTGGGACTCCGGAGGTCGGGGAGCTGTTTTTT. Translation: CASSPIGTPEVGELFF.

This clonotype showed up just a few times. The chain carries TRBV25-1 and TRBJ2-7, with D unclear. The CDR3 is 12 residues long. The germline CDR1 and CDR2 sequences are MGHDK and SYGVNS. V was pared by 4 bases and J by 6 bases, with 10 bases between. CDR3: CASSAGISEQYF. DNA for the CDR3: TGTGCCAGCAGTGCCGGAATCTCCGAGCAGTACTTC.

CDR3 DNA sequence: TGTGCCAGCAGCACTCGGTGGGACAGCGCAACTATCTATGGCTACACCTTC. It is translated as CASSTRWDSATIYGYTF. The chain recombines TRBV6-5 with TRBJ1-2; 7 nucleotides match TRBD1. V dropped 6 bases and J dropped 4; count of bases not matched to a gene: 17. This CDR3 spans 17 amino acids. From germline, CDR1 is MNHEY and CDR2 SVGAGI.